This is a list of T cell receptor beta chains from one sample in a study of T cells in Graves' hyperthyroidism and ophthalmopathy. TCRdb analysed the multiplex PCR reads with MiXCR anew, one entry per CDR3 protein. This sample carries roughly 100,000 distinct CDR3 sequences, about 40% of them seen once, and the ten largest clones take about 10%. The specimen was peripheral blood or thyroid tissue (not recorded which). These receptors were obtained from a woman aged 30 to 39 with Graves' hyperthyroidism. CDR3s include the opening cysteine and the closing phenylalanine or tryptophan. The D gene is left open where the match is weak. Size tells how often a clone was seen (once, few, many) or the class of an expanded clone, and some rows leave it out.

v_gene,abundance,len,j_gene,d_gene,CDR3nt,CDR3aa
TRBV24-1,many,16,TRBJ2-3,TRBD1,TGTGCCACCAGTGATTCCGGGACAGGGCACACAGATACGCAGTATTTT,CATSDSGTGHTDTQYF
TRBV20-1,-,13,TRBJ1-2,-,TGCAGCCTCCCCGGGGGACCCAGTGATGGCTACACCTTC,CSLPGGPSDGYTF
TRBV19,many,15,TRBJ1-4,TRBD1,TGTGCCAGTAGTGAACCGACAGGGTATGGCGAAAAACTGTTTTTT,CASSEPTGYGEKLFF
TRBV3-1,many,15,TRBJ1-2,-,TGTGCCAGCAGCCAAGATCCAGTAGGGGGCTATGGCTACACCTTC,CASSQDPVGGYGYTF
TRBV10-3,many,17,TRBJ2-6,-,TGTGCCATCAGTGAGGAATTCAGTTTGTCTGGGGCCAACGTCCTGACTTTC,CAISEEFSLSGANVLTF
TRBV30,-,15,TRBJ2-7,TRBD1,TGTGCCTGGAGTGGACAGGGGGGAGCAGTCGACGAGCAGTACTTC,CAWSGQGGAVDEQYF
TRBV11-2,many,14,TRBJ1-2,-,TGTGCCAGCAGCCTAATGTGGCACACGTCCGGCTACACCTTC,CASSLMWHTSGYTF
TRBV27,-,16,TRBJ1-2,-,-,CASSLGGTPLHFGYTF
TRBV13,-,15,TRBJ1-3,-,TGTGCCAGCAGCTCCCAGGGTGGCGATGGCTACACCATATATTTT,CASSSQGGDGYTIYF
TRBV5-1,-,16,TRBJ2-5,TRBD2,TGCGCCAGCAGGCGTACCCAGACTAGCGGGATAGAGACCCAGTACTTC,CASRRTQTSGIETQYF
TRBV12-3/TRBV12-4,-,14,TRBJ2-5,TRBD1,TGTGCCAGCAGTTTTCCGGGACAGGGTGAGACCCAGTACTTC,CASSFPGQGETQYF
TRBV10-2,-,19,TRBJ2-5,-,TGCGCCAGCAGTGCTAGGTCCTCACTAGTCAGGGGAGTGCAAGAGACCCAGTACTTC,CASSARSSLVRGVQETQYF
TRBV7-3,many,16,TRBJ2-2,TRBD1,TGTGCCAGCAGCCGGGAACAGGGGGCTCCAACCGGGGAGCTGTTTTTT,CASSREQGAPTGELFF
TRBV7-9,-,13,TRBJ2-5,-,TGTGCCAGCAGCTACAGGGAAGAAGAGACCCAGTACTTC,CASSYREEETQYF
TRBV4-1,many,17,TRBJ2-7,TRBD2,TGCGCCAGCAGCCGTAGCGCGAGGACTAGCGGGAGGGGCGAGCAGTACTTC,CASSRSARTSGRGEQYF
TRBV9,few,12,TRBJ1-6,-,TGTGCCAGCCTCATCCGAAATTCACCCCTCCACTTT,CASLIRNSPLHF
TRBV7-2,many,14,TRBJ1-2,-,TGTGCCAGCAGCTCATTTCCGAGGCTCTATGGCTACACCTTC,CASSSFPRLYGYTF
TRBV7-9,-,15,TRBJ2-7,-,TGTGCCAGCAGCTCGCTAGACCCTGTGAGCAACGGGCGGTACTTC,CASSSLDPVSNGRYF
TRBV4-1,many,14,TRBJ2-7,-,TGCGCCAGCAGCCGGCAGCCGGGATTTTACGAGCAGTACTTC,CASSRQPGFYEQYF
TRBV28,many,13,TRBJ2-7,-,TGTGCCAGCAGTTTCCCATACGCGGACGAGCAGTACTTC,CASSFPYADEQYF
TRBV2,once,16,TRBJ1-4,-,TGTGCCAGCAGTGACGGTAGGGAGGGCGGTATTGAAAAACTGTTTTTT,CASSDGREGGIEKLFF
TRBV10-2,-,13,TRBJ2-3,-,TGCGCCAGCAAGGTGGGAGAACTGGGTACGCAGTATTTT,CASKVGELGTQYF
TRBV14,-,21,TRBJ2-2,-,TGTGCCAGCAGCCAAGACAACCACCCCCTCTCGGCACTCTTAAACACCGGGGAGCTGTTTTTT,CASSQDNHPLSALLNTGELFF
TRBV15,many,13,TRBJ1-1,-,TGTGCCACCAGCCCCAGGGGGAACACTGAAGCTTTCTTT,CATSPRGNTEAFF
TRBV28,many,14,TRBJ2-7,-,TGTGCCAGCAGTTTCTTGGGGGACACCTACGAGCAGTACTTC,CASSFLGDTYEQYF
TRBV4-1,many,13,TRBJ1-5,-,TGCGCCAGCAGCCAAGTCATAACCCAGCCCCAGCATTTT,CASSQVITQPQHF
TRBV12-3/TRBV12-4,-,15,TRBJ2-7,-,TGTGCCAGCAGACGCGTCGGGGAGCTCTCCTACGAGCAGTACTTC,CASRRVGELSYEQYF
TRBV7-8,-,15,TRBJ2-1,TRBD2,TGTGCCAGCAGCCGGGACGGGGGGATTCACAATGAGCAGTTCTTC,CASSRDGGIHNEQFF
TRBV20-1,many,15,TRBJ2-5,TRBD2,TGCAGTGCTCCGCCCTTTCTAGCGGACCAAGAGACCCAGTACTTC,CSAPPFLADQETQYF
TRBV11-3,many,15,TRBJ2-3,TRBD2,TGTGCCAGCAGCCCTCTAGCGGGAAGGCCAGATACGCAGTATTTT,CASSPLAGRPDTQYF
TRBV7-3,-,10,TRBJ1-1,-,TGTGCCAGCTATGGCACTGAAGCTTTCTTT,CASYGTEAFF
TRBV12-3/TRBV12-4,-,15,TRBJ2-6,-,TGTACCAGCAGTTCCTACAGCTCTGGGGCCAACGCCCTGACTTTC,CTSSSYSSGANALTF
TRBV9,-,16,TRBJ2-5,-,TGTGCCAGCAGTGTAGACCCCCCGCTTGGGGCCGAGACCCAGTACTTC,CASSVDPPLGAETQYF
TRBV6-5,once,15,TRBJ1-3,-,TGTGCCAGCAGTGAAGTTTGGCCTACTGGAGACACCTTATATTTT,CASSEVWPTGDTLYF
TRBV5-1,once,13,TRBJ2-7,-,TGCGCCAGCAGCCAAGGTGCTACCTACGAGCAGTACTTC,CASSQGATYEQYF
TRBV6-6,many,15,TRBJ1-2,-,TGTGCCAGCAGAGCTCAGATCCAGGGGAACTATGGCTACACCTTC,CASRAQIQGNYGYTF
TRBV11-2,medium-sized,13,TRBJ2-5,TRBD2,TGTGCCAGCAGCTTTAGCGGGCAAGAGACCCAGTACTTC,CASSFSGQETQYF
TRBV7-9,many,12,TRBJ1-2,-,TGTGCCAGCAGCTTAGGAGACAGCCGGCGCACCTTC,CASSLGDSRRTF
TRBV18,many,12,TRBJ1-5,-,TGTGCCAGCTCACCCCTCCTGGTGACCCAGCATTTT,CASSPLLVTQHF
TRBV7-6,-,14,TRBJ2-3,TRBD1,TGTGCCAGCAGCATCCGGGACAGGGCTGATACGCAGTATTTT,CASSIRDRADTQYF
TRBV12-3/TRBV12-4,-,15,TRBJ1-5,-,TGTGCCAGCAGTAAACAGGGCGTGAGCAATCAGCCCCAGCACTTT,CASSKQGVSNQPQHF
TRBV7-8,once,15,TRBJ2-5,TRBD1,TGTGCCAGCAGTGCAGGGACAGGGAATCAAGAGACCCAGTACTTC,CASSAGTGNQETQYF
TRBV5-1,-,11,TRBJ2-7,-,TGCGCCAGCCCACAGGGAGGAGAGCAGTACTTC,CASPQGGEQYF
TRBV19,medium-sized,14,TRBJ1-5,TRBD1,TGTGCCAGTAATCGGGACAGATACAATCAGCCCCAGCATTTT,CASNRDRYNQPQHF
TRBV2,many,14,TRBJ2-7,TRBD2,TGTGCCAGCAGGGGGACTAGCGGGAGCTACGAGCAGTACTTC,CASRGTSGSYEQYF
TRBV7-2,few,13,TRBJ1-4,TRBD1,TGTGCCAGCAGCTCGGGACAGGGAGAAAAACTGTTTTTT,CASSSGQGEKLFF
TRBV15,-,15,TRBJ2-3,-,TGTGCCACCAGCAGTGTCGGCGGGAGCACAGATACGCAGTATTTT,CATSSVGGSTDTQYF
TRBV24-1,many,13,TRBJ1-2,-,TGTGCCACCAGTGAAGGTACCGACTATGGCTACACCTTC,CATSEGTDYGYTF
TRBV5-1,-,13,TRBJ1-6,TRBD1,TGCGCCAGCAGACCAGGGGGCCGATCACCCCTCCACTTT,CASRPGGRSPLHF
TRBV3-1,many,13,TRBJ1-1,-,TGTGCCAGCAGCCAAGCTGGGGGAACTGAAGCTTTCTTT,CASSQAGGTEAFF
TRBV29-1,-,13,TRBJ1-2,-,TGCAGCGGTGGTCCGTTAGCCAACTATGGCTACACCTTC,CSGGPLANYGYTF
TRBV20-1,-,13,TRBJ1-6,-,TGCAGTGCTAGAGTGGACCTCAATTCACCCCTCCACTTT,CSARVDLNSPLHF
TRBV19,many,20,TRBJ1-5,-,TGTGCCAGTAGTGGCCGATCCGGGCCCTCTGCCTGGGGGAAATCATGGCCCCAGCATTTT,CASSGRSGPSAWGKSWPQHF
TRBV20-1,-,12,TRBJ1-2,-,TGCGGTGCAATCCGCCGGGCCCCAGGACGCACCTTC,CGAIRRAPGRTF
TRBV10-3,-,17,TRBJ2-5,TRBD2,TGTGCCATCAGTGAGTCGCTGACTAGCGGGGGAGGCGAGACCCAGTACTTC,CAISESLTSGGGETQYF
TRBV7-2,-,10,TRBJ2-6,-,TGTGCCAGCTCCCGGGACACTGAAGCTTTC,CASSRDTEAF
TRBV7-9,-,13,TRBJ2-7,-,TGTGCCAGCAGTGGCGTACAGGGCTACGAGCAGTACTTC,CASSGVQGYEQYF
TRBV7-2,many,14,TRBJ2-5,-,TGTGCCAGCAGCCCGCCGTTAAACCAAGAGACCCAGTACTTC,CASSPPLNQETQYF
TRBV28,many,14,TRBJ1-4,-,TGTGCCAGCACAGAGATTGCAACTAATGAAAAACTGTTTTTT,CASTEIATNEKLFF